Each of the 10 T cell receptor beta chains below was sequenced from the same sample in a study of T cell responses to AZD1222 COVID-19 vaccine. Here immunoSEQ multiplex PCR was the method, and the copy in TCRdb shows in-frame clones only, minus some. The table includes roughly 120,000 clones, 92% detected once. Sequenced material: peripheral blood, taken 28 days after the second AZD1222 dose. The receptors stem from an adult who received the AZD1222 COVID-19 vaccine.

The chain combines TRBV5-1 with TRBJ1-1; D not certain. The V gene's germline CDR1 is SGHRS and CDR2 YFSETQ. The CDR3 runs to 14 residues. V was cut by 0 bases and J by 6 bases, with 12 bases left in between. The CDR3 protein is CASSLEEIKAEAFF. The CDR3, as DNA: TGCGCCAGCAGCTTGGAGGAGATAAAGGCTGAAGCTTTCTTT.

The chain has TRBV28 and TRBJ1-2; 9 nucleotides line up with TRBD1. The V gene end was trimmed by 5 bases and the J gene end by 3 bases; junction bases not matched to a gene: 4. Germline V lookup: CDR1 MDHEN, CDR2 SYDVKM. The CDR3 consists of 14 residues. The CDR3 bases are TGTGCCAGCAGTGGGACAGGGTACGACTATGGCTACACCTTC. Protein: CASSGTGYDYGYTF.

The chain recombines TRBV14 with TRBJ1-3; tentative D call: TRBD1 (5 bases). Trimming removed 0 bases at V and 4 bases at J, with 13 bases between. This CDR3 spans 16 amino acids. The germline CDR1 and CDR2 sequences are SGHDN and FVKESK. CDR3: CASSQEWGNPGNTIYF. For the CDR3, the DNA is TGTGCCAGCAGCCAAGAATGGGGGAATCCGGGAAACACCATATATTTT.

The chain joins TRBV12-3 or TRBV12-4 to TRBJ1-2; D ambiguous. V was shortened by 6 bases and J by 1 base, with 9 bases between the two germline ends. CDR3 length: 13 amino acids. DNA for the CDR3: TGTGCCAGCAGCCTAACCGTTAACTATGGCTACACCTTC. This sequence encodes CASSLTVNYGYTF.

This clone was seen just once. The gene calls are TRBV10-3 and TRBJ2-1; D remains ambiguous. The V gene's germline CDR1 is ENHRY and CDR2 SYGVKD. V was trimmed by 0 bases and J by 9 bases, leaving 12 bases between them. The CDR3 length is 14 residues. CDR3 nucleotides: TGTGCCATCAGTGAGTCGAATCAGCCCTCTGAGCAGTTCTTC. Residues: CAISESNQPSEQFF.

V usage is TRBV5-5 and J usage is TRBJ2-7; 7 bases line up with TRBD1. The germline V gene encodes CDR1 SGHKS and CDR2 YYEKEE (reference sequence). After removal of 7 bases from V and 2 bases from J, the junction contained 6 bases not matched to a gene. This CDR3 has 13 residues. This CDR3 is CASGRQGTYEQYF. The CDR3, as DNA: TGTGCCAGCGGTCGACAGGGAACCTACGAGCAGTACTTC.

The chain uses TRBV19 and TRBJ2-5; no clear D gene. The CDR3 is 16 residues long. Germline V CDR1 and CDR2: LNHDA, SQIVND (reference sequence). V lost 3 bases and J lost 3, with 17 bases in between. CDR3 nucleotide sequence: TGTGCCAGTAGTATGCCTGAGGACCGAAGCGAAGAGACCCAGTACTTC. Translating it yields CASSMPEDRSEETQYF.

The rearrangement uses TRBV18 and TRBJ1-5; TRBD1 agrees at 7 bases. Germline-derived CDR1 and CDR2 are KGHSH and LQKENI. With 2 bases clipped from V and 2 bases from J, the junction kept 3 bases outside the gene matches. The CDR3 runs 15 residues. CDR3: CASSPKGAGNQPQHF. CDR3 coding DNA: TGTGCCAGCTCACCAAAGGGGGCCGGCAATCAGCCCCAGCATTTT.

The rearrangement links TRBV24-1 to TRBJ2-5; a weak D match, TRBD2 (6 bases). The CDR3 length is 15 residues. CDR1 is KGHDR and CDR2 is SFDVKD in the germline V gene. The V gene lost 4 bases and the J gene lost 4 bases, with 15 bases spanning the gap. The CDR3: CATSDPTRSRETQYF. In nucleotides, the CDR3 is TGTGCCACCAGTGACCCGACTAGAAGTCGAGAGACCCAGTACTTC.

The chain employs TRBV18 and TRBJ2-1, with TRBD1 matching 10 bases. Losses at the gene ends were 0 bases for V and 4 bases for J; bases not matched to a gene: 3. The length of the CDR3 is 16 residues. Germline loops: CDR1 KGHSH, CDR2 LQKENI. DNA for the CDR3: TGTGCCAGCTCACCACCTTGGGACAGGGGATACAATGAGCAGTTCTTC. This codes for CASSPPWDRGYNEQFF.